This entry lists 20 T cell receptor beta chains sequenced from one sample in a study of siplizumab effects on memory and regulatory T cells. The data were produced by immunoSEQ multiplex PCR, yet TCRdb's version contains in-frame clones alone and is incomplete. The top ten clones hold approximately 1.7% of a sample with 60,000 to 70,000 clones, over 75% of them seen once. The sample comprised Tregs sorted from blood. The receptors were sampled from a human donor in good health.

CDR3 residues: CTSSQDPSGLYNEQFF. The CDR3 DNA sequence: TGCACCAGCAGCCAAGATCCTAGCGGTCTGTACAATGAGCAGTTCTTC. V usage is TRBV1 and J usage is TRBJ2-1; whether TRBD2, the table's D call, matches the DNA was not checked. TRBV1 is a pseudogene. This CDR3 contains 16 residues.

The chain joins TRBV7-2 to TRBJ2-3; 9 positions match TRBD2. Trimming cost V 2 bases and J 4 bases; bases outside gene matches: 4. CDR3 length: 15 amino acids. Looked up from germline, CDR1 is SGHTA and CDR2 is FQGNSA. CDR3 in DNA: TGTGCCAGCAGCTTACAGAGCGGGAGGTCAGATACGCAGTATTTT. Protein: CASSLQSGRSDTQYF. Together with reference TRBV7-2 and TRBJ2-3, the CDR3 gives the full variable domain: GAGVSQSPSNKVTEKGKDVELRCDPISGHTALYWYRQSLGQGLEFLIYFQGNSAPDKSGLPSDRFSAERTGGSVSTLTIQRTQQEDSAVYLCASSLQSGRSDTQYFGPGTRLTVL.

The chain joins TRBV25-1 to TRBJ1-1, with D hard to call. The germline V gene encodes CDR1 MGHDK and CDR2 SYGVNS. CDR3 length: 15 amino acids. V lost 4 bases to trimming and J lost 0 bases, with 12 bases between them. The CDR3: CASSGLGMVNTEAFF. The DNA for the CDR3 is TGTGCCAGCAGTGGGCTAGGGATGGTGAACACTGAAGCTTTCTTT.

J is TRBJ2-1 and V is TRBV21-1; the D call in the table, TRBD2, was not verified against the DNA. TRBV21-1 is flagged as a pseudogene. This CDR3 comprises 19 residues. The CDR3 spells CALSRGSGRSGESYNEQFF. The CDR3 DNA follows: TGTGCCCTTAGCAGGGGTAGCGGGAGATCCGGAGAGTCCTACAATGAGCAGTTCTTC.

The CDR3 reads CASSTDRGLEKLFF. The CDR3 bases are TGTGCCAGCAGCACTGACAGGGGGCTTGAAAAACTGTTTTTT. The gene calls are TRBV21-1 and TRBJ1-4; no check of the table's D call, TRBD1, against the DNA was made. TRBV21-1 counts as a pseudogene. The CDR3 length is 14 residues.

The V call is TRBV19, the J call TRBJ1-2; possible D gene TRBD1, 6 bases. The V end lost 9 bases, the J end lost 8 bases, and 13 bases lay between the germline ends. There are 11 residues in the CDR3. CDR1 and CDR2 from the germline V gene are LNHDA and SQIVND (reference sequence). This chain's CDR3 is CASRTVGGYTF. CDR3 nucleotide sequence: TGTGCCAGCAGGACAGTAGGAGGCTACACCTTC. The full variable domain, in which reference TRBV19 and TRBJ1-2 provide the parts outside the CDR3, is DGGITQSPKYLFRKEGQNVTLSCEQNLNHDAMYWYRQDPGQGLRLIYYSQIVNDFQKGDIAEGYSVSREKKESFPLTVTSAQKNPTAFYLCASRTVGGYTFGSGTRLTVV.

The J gene is TRBJ1-5, the V gene TRBV12-5; D gene unclear. This CDR3 is 16 amino acids long. V was trimmed by 0 bases and J by 4 bases, leaving 13 bases between them. Per the germline V gene, CDR1 is LGHNT and CDR2 is FRNRAP. The CDR3 DNA follows: TGTGCTAGTGGTTTGGTACAAGGGTTTGGTAATCAGCCCCAGCATTTT. Translating it yields CASGLVQGFGNQPQHF. Variable domain in full (rest from reference TRBV12-5 and TRBJ1-5): DARVTQTPRHKVTEMGQEVTMRCQPILGHNTVFWYRQTMMQGLELLAYFRNRAPLDDSGMPKDRFSAEMPDATLATLKIQPSEPRDSAVYFCASGLVQGFGNQPQHFGDGTRLSIL.

The V and J genes are TRBV5-4 and TRBJ2-1; TRBD2 matches at 13 bases. Trimming removed 3 bases from V and 8 bases from J; junction bases left unmatched: 5. The CDR3 contains 15 residues. Germline V gene data show CDR1 as SGHNT and CDR2 as YYREEE (reference sequence). The CDR3 here is CASSSGLAGWDEQFF. The CDR3 DNA follows: TGTGCCAGCAGCTCGGGACTAGCGGGGTGGGATGAGCAGTTCTTC.

The chain carries TRBV5-1 and TRBJ1-2; 7 bases agree with TRBD1. V shed 3 bases and J 7 bases; nucleotides not matched to a gene: 6. The CDR3 is 13 residues long. Per germline, CDR1 SGHRS and CDR2 YFSETQ. The CDR3 loop is CASSSTGAGGYTF. The CDR3 DNA sequence: TGCGCCAGCAGCTCCACAGGGGCTGGTGGCTACACCTTC.

The chain joins TRBV2 to TRBJ1-1; TRBD1 matches at 8 bases. The CDR3 has 11 amino acids. Germline V CDR1 and CDR2: SNHLY, FYNNEI. Trimming took 6 bases from V and 12 from J; bases not matched to a gene: 6. The CDR3, as DNA: TGTGCCAGCAGCTGGACAGGGAGGACTTTCTTT. Translation gives CASSWTGRTFF.

V is TRBV5-4 and J is TRBJ2-7; TRBD1 agrees at 9 bases. This CDR3 has 14 amino acids. Germline CDR1 and CDR2: SGHNT and YYREEE (reference sequence). V lost 3 bases to trimming and J lost 7 bases; unmatched junction nucleotides: 8. The CDR3 loop is CASSYDRGRKEQYF. As DNA, the CDR3 is TGTGCCAGCAGCTACGACAGGGGGAGGAAGGAGCAGTACTTC.

This sequence joins TRBV4-2 and TRBJ1-1, with TRBD1 identical over 8 bases. Germline CDR1 reads LGHNA; CDR2 reads YNFKEQ. The J segment lost 11 bases and the V segment lost 2 bases, leaving 7 bases of the junction unmatched. The CDR3 extends over 13 amino acids. The CDR3 sequence is CASSQSGGAMAFF. CDR3 nucleotides: TGTGCCAGCAGCCAATCAGGGGGCGCGATGGCTTTCTTT.

The chain has TRBV30 and TRBJ1-4, with D uncertain. The germline V gene encodes CDR1 GTSNPN and CDR2 SVGIG (reference sequence). Trimming removed 3 bases at V and 8 bases at J, with 7 bases between. The CDR3 totals 11 residues. CDR3 DNA: TGTGCCTGGAGCCGGGAGGAAAAACTGTTTTTT. It is translated as CAWSREEKLFF.

This clone was observed a few times. The chain links TRBV27 to TRBJ2-1; the match to TRBD2 covers 7 bases. The CDR3 contains 13 residues. V shed 10 bases and J 8 bases; nucleotides not matched to a gene: 11. CDR1 and CDR2 (germline): MNHEY, SMNVEV (reference sequence). CDR3 in amino acids: CATGTGGRDEQFF. Written as DNA, the CDR3 is TGTGCCACAGGAACGGGGGGACGGGATGAGCAGTTCTTC.

This clone was counted once. V is TRBV18 and J is TRBJ2-1; 13 bases align to TRBD2. The CDR3 has 16 residues. The V gene's germline CDR1 is KGHSH and CDR2 LQKENI. With V trimmed by 6 bases and J by 6 bases, 8 bases remained unmatched. For the CDR3, the DNA is TGTGCCAGCTCGCGGACCGGGACTAGCGGGACCAATGAGCAGTTCTTC. This sequence encodes CASSRTGTSGTNEQFF.

V is TRBV7-3 and J is TRBJ2-5, with 15 bases fitting TRBD2. This CDR3 spans 16 amino acids. The germline V gene has CDR1 SGHTA and CDR2 FQGTGA. Trimming at V came to 5 bases and at J to 4 bases, leaving 5 bases not matched to a gene. The CDR3 region is CASSPKGLAGGETQYF. The DNA of the CDR3 is TGTGCCAGCAGCCCGAAGGGACTAGCGGGAGGAGAGACCCAGTACTTC.

This sequence joins TRBV28 and TRBJ1-2; tentative D call: TRBD1 (5 bases). V was clipped by 4 bases and J by 9 bases, with 15 bases between them. CDR1 and CDR2 (germline): MDHEN, SYDVKM. The CDR3 runs to 13 residues. CDR3 amino acids: CASSSAGPWRYTF. The CDR3 DNA reads as TGTGCCAGCAGTTCTGCAGGGCCTTGGCGCTACACCTTC.

This clone was counted a single time. The chain is built from TRBV2 and TRBJ1-1; D remains ambiguous. This CDR3 is 14 amino acids long. V lost 7 bases and J 1 base, leaving 13 bases between the germline ends. Germline V CDR1 and CDR2: SNHLY, FYNNEI. The CDR3 reads CASNTGIRNTEAFF. In nucleotides, the CDR3 is TGTGCCAGCAATACGGGGATTCGGAACACTGAAGCTTTCTTT.

The chain couples TRBV19 to TRBJ1-2, with D hard to call. Trimming pared 3 bases from V and 8 bases from J, leaving 13 bases between. The CDR3 loop spans 13 amino acids. Germline values: CDR1 LNHDA, CDR2 SQIVND (reference sequence). The CDR3 spells CASSITDRRGYTF. Here the CDR3 DNA reads TGTGCCAGTAGTATCACGGACCGCCGGGGCTACACCTTC.

This rearrangement joins TRBV10-3 to TRBJ1-3; the D is unclear. There are 16 residues in the CDR3. V lost 1 base and J 0 bases, leaving 10 bases between the germline ends. The germline V gene encodes CDR1 ENHRY and CDR2 SYGVKD. For the CDR3, the DNA is TGTGCCATCAGTGAGTGGGCGCATAGCTCTGGAAACACCATATATTTT. Residues: CAISEWAHSSGNTIYF.